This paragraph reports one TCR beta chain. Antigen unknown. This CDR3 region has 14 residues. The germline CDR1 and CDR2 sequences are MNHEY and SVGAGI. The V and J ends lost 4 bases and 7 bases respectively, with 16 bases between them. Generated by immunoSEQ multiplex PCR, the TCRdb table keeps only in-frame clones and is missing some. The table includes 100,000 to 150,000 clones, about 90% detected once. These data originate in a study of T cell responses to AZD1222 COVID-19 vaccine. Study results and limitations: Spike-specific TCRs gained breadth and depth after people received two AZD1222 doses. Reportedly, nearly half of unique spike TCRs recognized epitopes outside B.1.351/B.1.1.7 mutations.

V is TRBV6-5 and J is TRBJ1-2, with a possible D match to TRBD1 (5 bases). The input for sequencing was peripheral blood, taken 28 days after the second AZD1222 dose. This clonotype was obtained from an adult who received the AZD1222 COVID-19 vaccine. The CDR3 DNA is TGTGCCAGCAGTTCGGACATCCCGGGGGGTGGCTACACCTTC. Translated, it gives CASSSDIPGGGYTF.